This T cell receptor beta chain was obtained from a study of vaccination and CD4 T cells after COVID-19. As for the study in general: Every culture used as a control got a CEFX pool, an HIV-1 Nef pool, or no peptide. Study-wide points: Reactive clonotype counts went from median about 20 after infection to about 38 after vaccination, nonsignificantly.

This sample's treatment: approximately nine-day PBMC culture with coronavirus spike peptide pools or control peptides (ViraFEST assay). It was after around eleven days of culture that CD4+ T cells were isolated by negative selection. Cultured CD4+ T-cell DNA underwent Oncomine TCR Beta short-read sequencing. In TCRdb, the PCR reads were re-called with MiXCR into one record per CDR3 protein. Among some 23,000 distinct CDR3 sequences listed, roughly 67% were seen once. As regards this clonotype: Its antigen is as yet unknown.

The CDR3 is 15 residues long. From germline, CDR1 is SEHNR and CDR2 FQNEAQ (reference sequence). With 5 bases clipped from V and 2 bases from J, the junction kept 8 bases outside the gene matches. This chain joins TRBV7-9 and TRBJ2-5; TRBD2 matches 7 bases. The sequenced sample was CD4+ T cells from blood, cultured in vitro, obtained after SARS-CoV-2 vaccination. The source of this sequence is a human donor who received a COVID-19 vaccine. CDR3 nucleotides: TGTGCCAGCAGCCCGAGGGGACTACAGCAAGAGACCCAGTACTTC. Amino acid sequence: CASSPRGLQQETQYF.